This T cell receptor (beta chain) was found in a study of cytotoxic CD8 clonotypes in ibrutinib-treated CLL (dated by TCRdb to the early 2020s). Background on the whole study: The cohort had eleven to twelve relapsed/refractory and about 15 treatment-naive patients; fewer than 18 were IGHV unmutated. Responses were partial in roughly 24 patients and complete in 2; after median approximately 66 months follow-up, 14 stayed in remission and roughly twelve progressed. Samples at response were collected after a median of around twelve months of treatment, with a range of roughly 6 to 36 months. On average, each sample had about 260,000 productive templates and around 100,000 productive rearrangements. Of the roughly 90 people in the trial, around 24 had longitudinal samples available. Cryopreserved peripheral blood mononuclear cells were collected at three points: before therapy, at response, and at either sustained remission or disease progression. Patients were still on ibrutinib when every remission and progressive disease sample was collected.

Sequences SQVTM (CDR1) and ANQGSEA (CDR2) are obtained from the germline V gene. Its CDR3 holds 14 amino acids, cysteine through phenylalanine. Left in the record is the CDR3 DNA by itself, 42 bases read in frame from the first base. Unmatched junction bases come to 13, with V trimmed by 7 bases and J by 6 bases. The paper's findings and limits, for the study overall: Clonality increased at ibrutinib response, stayed stable in sustained remission, and fell back toward baseline at progression. At baseline, clonality was higher than in age-matched healthy donors and showed a strong correlation with circulating CD8+ T-cell counts. Public clonotypes were found to be uncommon and were observed to contract or remain stable during treatment; the increase in clonality was shown to reflect expansion of private clonotypes at ibrutinib response. Sampling times were not matched between patients in sustained remission and patients whose disease was progressing, and lymph node repertoires were not examined.

About 2 micrograms of genomic DNA were extracted from cryopreserved PBMCs for TCR beta library preparation. Longitudinal blood samples from CLL patients on ibrutinib monotherapy were analyzed using high-throughput TCR beta sequencing. The patients took part in an open-label, single-center phase 2 trial of ibrutinib monotherapy. With respect to this clone: The antigen this receptor binds is unknown. The sample holds no much larger clone one base away, and base qualities are not on file.

Each clonotype received, on average, 10x coverage in deep resolution sequencing performed on a MiSeq, where the target depth lay between 1 in 1 million and 1 in 200,000 T cells. The immunoSEQ hsTCRB Kit was used to generate TCR beta libraries. The study's processing was this. The data were analyzed with ImmunoSEQ Analyzer and ImmunoSEQ Data Assistant, and V, D and J gene assignments followed IMGT definitions. Clonality was computed as one minus normalized Shannon entropy of productive rearrangement frequencies, ranging from 0 to 1. Only overrepresented clonotypes making up at least 0.05% of each patient's repertoire were included in the public clonotype analysis. Thirteen age-matched healthy donor repertoires from immuneACCESS were used as controls for clonality. This immuneACCESS table, as held by TCRdb, lists in-frame sequences with V and J called but not all clones. Of the missing ones, under half trace to an unresolved V gene in checked studies; the others have no known cause. The DNA was the basis for D and trimming; V, J and clone size are from that table. The sample contains under 150,000 clones, over 75% of them found a single time. 7.5% to 8% of the sample rests with the top ten.

Sequenced here: PBMCs, sampled after 36 months of ibrutinib treatment. The receptor comes from a human donor with chronic lymphocytic leukemia. Here the chain combines TRBV29-1 and TRBJ2-7; 9 bases in between match TRBD1. In nucleotides, the sequence is TGCAGCGCCGTAGACAGGGGGGAGGCTTTCGAGCAGTACTTC. It is translated as CSAVDRGEAFEQYF.